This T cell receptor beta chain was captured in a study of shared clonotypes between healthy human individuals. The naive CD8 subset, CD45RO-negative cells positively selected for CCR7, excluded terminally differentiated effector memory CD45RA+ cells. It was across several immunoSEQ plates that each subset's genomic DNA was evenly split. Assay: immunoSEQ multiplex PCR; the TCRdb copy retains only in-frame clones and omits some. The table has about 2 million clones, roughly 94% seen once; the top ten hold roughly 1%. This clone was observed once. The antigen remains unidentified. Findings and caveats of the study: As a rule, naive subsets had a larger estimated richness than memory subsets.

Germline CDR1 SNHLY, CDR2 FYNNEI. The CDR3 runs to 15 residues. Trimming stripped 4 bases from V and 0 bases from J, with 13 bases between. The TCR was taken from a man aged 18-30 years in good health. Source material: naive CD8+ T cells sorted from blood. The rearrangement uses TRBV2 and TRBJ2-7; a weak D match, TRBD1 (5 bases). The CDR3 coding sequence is TGTGCCAGCAGTGGGCAACAGGAGACCTCCTACGAGCAGTACTTC. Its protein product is CASSGQQETSYEQYF.